Following are 5 T cell receptor beta chains from one sample sequenced in a study of T cell repertoires in cytomegalovirus infection. These receptors have no identified antigens. MiXCR, run by TCRdb on the reads, gives a single entry per CDR3 protein. In the table there are around 430,000 distinct CDR3 sequences, 42% of which are singletons. The sequencing here drew on cultured PBMCs, taken from culture after CMV antigen stimulation. These receptors were obtained from a human donor in good health (CMV status not recorded). Some clones in this sample may be carry-over from other donors' samples.

CDR3 coding DNA: TGTGCCAGCACCTCTAAAGTATCGACATACAATCAGCCCCAGCATTTT. Its translation: CASTSKVSTYNQPQHF. The chain joins TRBV6-2 or TRBV6-3 to TRBJ1-5; D is undetermined. Trimming left V 7 bases short and J 3 bases short, with 19 bases between. The V gene's germline CDR1 is MNHEY and CDR2 SVGEGT. This CDR3 is built from 16 residues.

This clonotype has only a few counts. CDR3 DNA: TGTGCCAGCAGTGTTAGAAGGACCAGCTCCTACAATGAGCAGTTCTTC. It specifies CASSVRRTSSYNEQFF. This rearrangement joins TRBV2 to TRBJ2-1, with D unclear. V dropped 4 bases and J dropped 0 bases, with 13 bases sitting between them. The CDR3 covers 16 residues. Looked up from germline, CDR1 is SNHLY and CDR2 is FYNNEI.

This sequence joins TRBV15 and TRBJ2-2; D is perhaps TRBD2 (5 bases). V was trimmed by 3 bases and J by 4 bases, leaving 9 bases between them. The germline CDR1 and CDR2 sequences are LNHNV and YYDKDF (reference sequence). CDR3 length: 14 amino acids. This CDR3 is CATSRDFVTGELFF. CDR3 nucleotide sequence: TGTGCCACCAGCAGGGACTTCGTCACCGGGGAGCTGTTTTTT.

This clonotype has a count of ten or more. The chain employs TRBV7-2 and TRBJ2-1; weak D call: TRBD2 (6 bases). This CDR3 spans 15 amino acids. Trimming took off 1 base at V and 1 base at J, with 8 bases between the two ends. Germline assignment: CDR1 SGHTA and CDR2 FQGNSA. The CDR3, as DNA: TGTGCCAGCAGCTTAGTTGCGGGGTCCTACAATGAGCAGTTCTTC. This sequence encodes CASSLVAGSYNEQFF.

The chain recombines TRBV6-2 or TRBV6-3 with TRBJ2-1, with 8 bases fitting TRBD2. Unmatched junction bases numbered 4, after V lost 6 bases and J lost 6 bases. Germline V lookup: CDR1 MNHEY, CDR2 SVGEGT. This CDR3 is built from 13 residues. The CDR3: CASRETSANEQFF. Here the CDR3 DNA reads TGTGCCAGCAGGGAGACTAGCGCCAATGAGCAGTTCTTC.